These 2 T cell receptor beta chains were sequenced from one sample in a study of T-cell reconstitution after alpha-beta-depleted transplantation in children. During its preparation, the TCRbeta library received unique molecular identifiers. TCRdb reprocessed the PCR reads with MiXCR, giving one entry per CDR3 protein. The repertoire holds 580,000 or so distinct CDR3 sequences, 23% seen once, with 13% to 15% in the top ten. The sample was PBMCs, mostly from graft donor cells, taken 360 days after TCRalphabeta/CD19-depleted stem cell transplant. All receptors come from a boy under two years old who had a stem cell transplant for acute myeloid leukemia, so the T cells may come from the graft donor.

The rearrangement uses TRBV7-2 and TRBJ2-1; no clear D. Trimming pared 8 bases from V and 6 bases from J, leaving 17 bases between. Germline assignment: CDR1 SGHTA and CDR2 FQGNSA. This CDR3 has 14 amino acids. Written as DNA, the CDR3 is TGTGCCAGCCATTCGACCTCAGTGGTCAATGAGCAGTTCTTC. It specifies CASHSTSVVNEQFF.

Note on this clonotype: Germline is not matched at one junction end, which may reflect a read error. This rearrangement joins TRBV20-1 to TRBJ2-7; TRBD1 aligns across 9 bases. Germline V gives CDR1 DFQATT, CDR2 SNEGSKA (reference sequence). CDR3 length: 18 residues. CDR3 nucleotide sequence: TGCTGTGCTAGAGTTAAGGGACAGGGAATAAGGGCGGCCTACGAGCAGTACTTC. As protein: CCARVKGQGIRAAYEQYF.